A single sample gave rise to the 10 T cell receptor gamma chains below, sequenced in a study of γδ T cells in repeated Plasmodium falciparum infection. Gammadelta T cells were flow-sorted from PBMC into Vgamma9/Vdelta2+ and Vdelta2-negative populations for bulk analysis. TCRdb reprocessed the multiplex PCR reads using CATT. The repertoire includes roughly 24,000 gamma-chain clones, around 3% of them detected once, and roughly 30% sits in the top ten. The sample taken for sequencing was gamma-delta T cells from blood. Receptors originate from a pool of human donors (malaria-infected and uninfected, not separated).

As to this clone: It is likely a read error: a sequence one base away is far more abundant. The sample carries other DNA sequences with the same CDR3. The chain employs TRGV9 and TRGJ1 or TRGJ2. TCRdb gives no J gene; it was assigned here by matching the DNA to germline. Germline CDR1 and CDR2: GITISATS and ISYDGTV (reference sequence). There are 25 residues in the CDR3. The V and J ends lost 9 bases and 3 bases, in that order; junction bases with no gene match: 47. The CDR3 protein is CALDSLRGLLPCNKFEHGAYYKKLF. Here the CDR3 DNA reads TGTGCCTTGGATTCTTTGCGGGGTTTGTTACCTTGTAATAAGTTCGAACATGGTGCTTATTATAAGAAACTCTTT.

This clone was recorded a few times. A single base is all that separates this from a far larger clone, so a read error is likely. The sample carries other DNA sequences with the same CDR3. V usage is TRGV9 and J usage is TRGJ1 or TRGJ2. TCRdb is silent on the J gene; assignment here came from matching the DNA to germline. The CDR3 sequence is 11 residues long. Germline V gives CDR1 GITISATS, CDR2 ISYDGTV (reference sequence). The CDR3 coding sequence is TGTGCCCTGTGGGAGGTACGTAAGAAACTCTTT. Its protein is CALWEVRKKLF.

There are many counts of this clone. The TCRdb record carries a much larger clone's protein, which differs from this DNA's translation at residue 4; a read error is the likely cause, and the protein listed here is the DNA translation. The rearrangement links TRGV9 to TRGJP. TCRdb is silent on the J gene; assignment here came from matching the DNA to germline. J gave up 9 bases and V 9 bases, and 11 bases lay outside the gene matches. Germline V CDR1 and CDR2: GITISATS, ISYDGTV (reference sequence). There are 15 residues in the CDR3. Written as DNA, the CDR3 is TGTGCCTTGCGGTCCGAGGGGTTGGGCAAAAAAATCAAGGTATTT. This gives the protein CALRSEGLGKKIKVF.

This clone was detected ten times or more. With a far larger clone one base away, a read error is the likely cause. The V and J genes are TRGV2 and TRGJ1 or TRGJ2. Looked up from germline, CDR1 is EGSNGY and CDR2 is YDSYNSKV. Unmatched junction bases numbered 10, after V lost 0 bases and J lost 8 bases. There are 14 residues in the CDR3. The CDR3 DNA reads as TGTGCCACCTGGGACGGGCTCGTCGATCATAAGAAACTCTTT. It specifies CATWDGLVDHKKLF.

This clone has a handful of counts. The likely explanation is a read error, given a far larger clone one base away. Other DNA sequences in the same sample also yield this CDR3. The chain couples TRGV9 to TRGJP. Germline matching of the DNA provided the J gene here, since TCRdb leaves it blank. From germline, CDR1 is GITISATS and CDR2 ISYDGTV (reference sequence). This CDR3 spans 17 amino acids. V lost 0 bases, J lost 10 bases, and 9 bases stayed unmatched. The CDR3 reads CALWEVLCELGKKIKVF. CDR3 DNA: TGTGCCTTGTGGGAGGTGCTCTGTGAATTGGGCAAAAAAATCAAGGTATTT.

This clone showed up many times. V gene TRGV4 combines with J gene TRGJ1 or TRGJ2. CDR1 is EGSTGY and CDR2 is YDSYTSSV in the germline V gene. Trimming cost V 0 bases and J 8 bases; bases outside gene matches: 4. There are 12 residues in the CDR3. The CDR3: CATWDGPNKKLF. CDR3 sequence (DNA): TGTGCCACCTGGGATGGGCCTAATAAGAAACTCTTT.

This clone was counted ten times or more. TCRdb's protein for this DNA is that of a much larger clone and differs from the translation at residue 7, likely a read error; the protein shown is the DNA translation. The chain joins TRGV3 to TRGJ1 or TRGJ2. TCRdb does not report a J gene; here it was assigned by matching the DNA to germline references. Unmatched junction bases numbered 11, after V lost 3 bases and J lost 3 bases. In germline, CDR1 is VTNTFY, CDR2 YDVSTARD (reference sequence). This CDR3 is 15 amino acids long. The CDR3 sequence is CATWDVDPPYYKKLF. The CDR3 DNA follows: TGTGCCACCTGGGACGTAGACCCCCCTTATTATAAGAAACTCTTT.

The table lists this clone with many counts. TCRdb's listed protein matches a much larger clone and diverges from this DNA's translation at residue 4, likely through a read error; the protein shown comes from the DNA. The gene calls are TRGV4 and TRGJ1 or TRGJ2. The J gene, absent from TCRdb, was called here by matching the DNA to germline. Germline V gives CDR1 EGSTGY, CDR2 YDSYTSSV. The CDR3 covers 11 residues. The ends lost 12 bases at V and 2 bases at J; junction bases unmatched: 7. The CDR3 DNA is TGTGCCGTCCATTATTATTATAAGAAACTCTTT. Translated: CAVHYYYKKLF.

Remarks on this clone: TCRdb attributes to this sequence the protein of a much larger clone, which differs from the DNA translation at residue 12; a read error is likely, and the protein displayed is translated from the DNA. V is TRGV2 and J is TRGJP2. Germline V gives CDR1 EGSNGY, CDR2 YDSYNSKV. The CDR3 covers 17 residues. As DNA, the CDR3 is TGTGCCACCTGGGACGAGCCTTCTTCCCGTAGTGGTTGGATCAAGACGTTT. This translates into CATWDEPSSRSGWIKTF.

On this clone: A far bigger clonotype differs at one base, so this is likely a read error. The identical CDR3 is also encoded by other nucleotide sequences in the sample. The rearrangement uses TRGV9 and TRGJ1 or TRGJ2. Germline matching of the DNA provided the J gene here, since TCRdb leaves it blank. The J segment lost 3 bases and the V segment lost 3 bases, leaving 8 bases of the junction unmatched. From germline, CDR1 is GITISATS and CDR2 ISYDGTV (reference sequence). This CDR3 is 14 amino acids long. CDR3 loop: CALWEPRGYYKKLF. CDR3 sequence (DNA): TGTGCCTTGTGGGAGCCCCGGGGTTATTATAAGAAACTCTTT.